This T cell receptor beta chain was documented in a study of radiotherapy plus CTLA-4 blockade in lung cancer. Study information: Objective response was observed in approximately 18% of patients, and disease control in 31%. Study results and caveats: Subsequent to radiotherapy plus ipilimumab, tumor-derived TCR clones underwent expansion in blood. It was early blood T cell clone dynamics, with interferon-beta, that reportedly best predicted response.

As for this clone: Antigen unknown.

Trimming pared 8 bases from V and 7 bases from J, leaving 20 bases between. Germline values: CDR1 MDHEN, CDR2 SYDVKM. The CDR3 contains 14 residues. Treatment of patients with chemo-refractory metastatic non-small-cell lung cancer consisted of focal radiation plus CTLA-4 blockade with ipilimumab. Profiled with immunoSEQ multiplex PCR; TCRdb holds only in-frame clones, not every one. The repertoire holds approximately 77,000 clones, with about 79% as singletons. Sequencing was performed on peripheral blood, taken from a patient treated with radiotherapy plus ipilimumab. The chain uses TRBV28 and TRBJ2-5; D gene unclear. This clonotype originated in a human donor with non-small cell lung cancer whose response to radiotherapy plus ipilimumab could not be evaluated. Some clones in this sample may be carry-over from other donors' samples. CDR3: CASGSPRSSGTQYF. The CDR3 DNA reads TGTGCCAGCGGATCCCCTCGAAGTTCAGGGACCCAGTACTTC.